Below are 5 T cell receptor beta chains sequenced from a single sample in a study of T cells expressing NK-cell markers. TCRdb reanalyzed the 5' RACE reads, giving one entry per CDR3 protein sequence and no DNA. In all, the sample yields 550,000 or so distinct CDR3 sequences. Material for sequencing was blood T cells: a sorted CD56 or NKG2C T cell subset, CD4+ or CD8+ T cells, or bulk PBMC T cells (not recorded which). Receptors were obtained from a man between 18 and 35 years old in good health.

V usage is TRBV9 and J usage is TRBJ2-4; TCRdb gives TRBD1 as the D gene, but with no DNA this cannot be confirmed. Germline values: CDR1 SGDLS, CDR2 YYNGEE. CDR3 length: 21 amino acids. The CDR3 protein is CASSPGGASDRGLLSGNIQYF.

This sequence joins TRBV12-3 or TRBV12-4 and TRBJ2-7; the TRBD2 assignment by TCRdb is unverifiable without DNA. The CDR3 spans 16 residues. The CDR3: CASRSLSAESEYEQYF.

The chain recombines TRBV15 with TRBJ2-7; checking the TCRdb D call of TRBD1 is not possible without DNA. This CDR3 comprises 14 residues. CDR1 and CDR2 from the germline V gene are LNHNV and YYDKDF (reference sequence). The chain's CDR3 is CATSGTGGPYEQYF.

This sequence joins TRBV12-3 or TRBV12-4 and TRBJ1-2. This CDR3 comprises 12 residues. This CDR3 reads CASSRLGYGYTF.

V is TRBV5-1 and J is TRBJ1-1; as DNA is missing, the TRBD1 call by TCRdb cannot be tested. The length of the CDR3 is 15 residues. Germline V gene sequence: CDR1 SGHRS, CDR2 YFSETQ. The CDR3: CASSSIGQVNTEAFF.